This record covers a single T cell receptor beta chain. The target antigen is unknown. This entry is derived from a study of T cells expressing NK-cell markers. On the study more broadly: CD3+CD56+NKG2C+, CD3+CD56+NKG2C- and CD3+CD56-NKG2C+ T cells, once sorted, supplied the TCR beta repertoires. Study-wide results and caveats: CD8+ T cells in roughly six donors included dominant NKG2C+ clonotypes at about 1.0-7.5%.

TCRdb processed the 5' RACE reads again and assigns one entry to each CDR3 protein, with no DNA. Here the sample table reports about 430,000 distinct CDR3 sequences. This CDR3 region has 15 residues. The source material was blood T cells: a sorted CD56 or NKG2C T cell subset, CD4+ or CD8+ T cells, or bulk PBMC T cells (not recorded which). The chain carries TRBV12-3 or TRBV12-4 and TRBJ1-6; TCRdb gives TRBD1 as the D gene, but with no DNA this cannot be confirmed. The source of this sequence is a woman between 45 and 60 years old in good health. The chain's CDR3 is CASSFGGRGPTPLHF.